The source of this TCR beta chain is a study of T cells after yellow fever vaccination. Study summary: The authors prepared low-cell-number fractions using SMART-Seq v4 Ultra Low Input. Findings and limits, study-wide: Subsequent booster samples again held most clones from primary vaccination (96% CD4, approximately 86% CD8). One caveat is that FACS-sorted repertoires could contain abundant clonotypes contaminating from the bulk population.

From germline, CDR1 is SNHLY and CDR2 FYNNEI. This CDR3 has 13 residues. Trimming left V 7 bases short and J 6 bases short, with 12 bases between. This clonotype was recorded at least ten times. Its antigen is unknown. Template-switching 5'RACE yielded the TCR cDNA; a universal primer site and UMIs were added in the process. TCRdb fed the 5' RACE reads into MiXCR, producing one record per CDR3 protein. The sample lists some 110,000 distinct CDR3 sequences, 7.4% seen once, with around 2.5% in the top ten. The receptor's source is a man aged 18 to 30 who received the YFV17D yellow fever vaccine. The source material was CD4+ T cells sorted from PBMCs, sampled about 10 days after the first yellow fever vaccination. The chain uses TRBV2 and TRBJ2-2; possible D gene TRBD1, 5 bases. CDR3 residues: CASIQVRAGELFF. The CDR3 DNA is TGTGCCAGCATACAGGTTCGGGCCGGGGAGCTGTTTTTT.